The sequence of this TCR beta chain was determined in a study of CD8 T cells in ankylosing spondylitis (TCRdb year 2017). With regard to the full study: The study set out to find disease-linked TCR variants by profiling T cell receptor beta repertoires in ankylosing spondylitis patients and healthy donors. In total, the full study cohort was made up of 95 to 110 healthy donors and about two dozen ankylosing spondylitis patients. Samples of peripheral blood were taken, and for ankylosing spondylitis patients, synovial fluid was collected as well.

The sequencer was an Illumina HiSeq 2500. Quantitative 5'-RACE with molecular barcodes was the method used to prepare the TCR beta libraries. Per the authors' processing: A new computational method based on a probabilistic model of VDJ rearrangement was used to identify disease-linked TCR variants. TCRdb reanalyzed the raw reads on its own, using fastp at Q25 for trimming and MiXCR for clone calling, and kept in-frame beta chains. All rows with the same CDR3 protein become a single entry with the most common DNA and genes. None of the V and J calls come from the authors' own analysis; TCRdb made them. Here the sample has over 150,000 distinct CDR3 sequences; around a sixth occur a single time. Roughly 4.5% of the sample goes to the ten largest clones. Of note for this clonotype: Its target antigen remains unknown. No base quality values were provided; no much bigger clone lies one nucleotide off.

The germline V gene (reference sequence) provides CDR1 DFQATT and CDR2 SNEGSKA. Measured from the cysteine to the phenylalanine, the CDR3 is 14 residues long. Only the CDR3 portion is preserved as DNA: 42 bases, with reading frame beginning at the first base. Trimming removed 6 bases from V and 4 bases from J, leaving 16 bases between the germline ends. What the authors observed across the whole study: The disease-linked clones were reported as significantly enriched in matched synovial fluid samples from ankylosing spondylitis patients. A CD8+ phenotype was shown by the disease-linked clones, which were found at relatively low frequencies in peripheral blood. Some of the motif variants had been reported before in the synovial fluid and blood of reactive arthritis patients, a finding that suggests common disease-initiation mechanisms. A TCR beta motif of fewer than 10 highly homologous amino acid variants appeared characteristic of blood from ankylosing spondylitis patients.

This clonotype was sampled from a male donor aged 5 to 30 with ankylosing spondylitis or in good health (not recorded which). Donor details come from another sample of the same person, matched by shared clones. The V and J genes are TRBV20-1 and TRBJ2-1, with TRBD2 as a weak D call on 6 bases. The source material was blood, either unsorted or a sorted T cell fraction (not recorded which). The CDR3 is CSATSSARYNEQFF. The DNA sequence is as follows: TGCAGTGCGACATCTAGCGCCAGGTACAATGAGCAGTTCTTC.